A selection of T cell receptor beta chains follows, all from one sample in a study of blood T cell repertoires in COVID-19. Using immunoSEQ multiplex PCR, the repertoire was profiled, and TCRdb retains in-frame clones only, with some absent. The sample records about 130,000 clones, approximately 88% being singletons. The source material was peripheral blood. These receptors originate from a man in his fifties with acute or convalescent COVID-19. Each CDR3 is given with its conserved first and last residue. The order of the fields is V gene, J gene, clone size, CDR3 protein. Clone size is not always given. Where it is, it says once, few, many or a class for expanded clones.

TRBV27	TRBJ1-1	few	CASSLYGVNTEAFF
TRBV3-1/TRBV3-2	TRBJ1-6	-	CASSQGDSPNSPLHF
TRBV6-6	TRBJ2-1	-	CASTHLGAGPYNEQFF
TRBV2	TRBJ2-5	once	CASSGLPPETQYF
TRBV2	TRBJ2-1	once	CASRTGTGTYNEQFF
TRBV2	TRBJ2-1	-	CASSEADYNEQFF
TRBV30	TRBJ1-1	-	CAWSANWVRSEAFF
TRBV5-1	TRBJ1-1	-	CASSPTGGVTEAFF
TRBV6-5	TRBJ2-3	once	CASTPWRDEHGPQYF
TRBV5-5	TRBJ2-1	-	CASSLNRGEFF
TRBV7-2	TRBJ2-1	-	CASSGQGAGNPNEQFF
TRBV5-1	TRBJ1-4	-	CASSLTGTPGREKLFF
TRBV27	TRBJ1-5	-	CASSRNQGRQPQHF